This T cell receptor (beta chain) was sequenced for a study of blood T cells in healthy people across ages. A word on this clonotype: A much larger clone is a single base away; this may be a read error.

Then a second PCR, running roughly 6 to 12 cycles, was carried out with a sample-barcoded 5' primer and a J-beta primer mix. Using its own MiXCR run on the 5' RACE reads, TCRdb lists one record per CDR3 protein. This sample carries under 2,000,000 distinct CDR3 sequences, around 50% of them seen once, and the ten largest clones take approximately 2.1%. The CDR3 consists of 16 residues. Per the germline V gene, CDR1 is MNHNS and CDR2 is SASEGT. The rearrangement uses TRBV6-1 and TRBJ2-5; D ambiguous. The source is a woman aged 40 to 50 in good health. Sequences were obtained from blood. The CDR3: CASSVKSGIRQGTQYF. The DNA for the CDR3 is TGTGCCAGCAGTGTGAAATCAGGAATTCGCCAAGGGACCCAGTACTTC.